The 26 T cell receptor beta chains below come from one sample, sequenced in a study of neurological immune-mediated disorders. TCRdb re-called the 5' RACE reads with MiXCR, one entry per CDR3 protein. The table lists tens of thousands of distinct CDR3 sequences, just over 2.5% of them singletons. Sequenced input: PBMCs. These receptors all come from a woman aged 30 to 39 with multiple sclerosis.

This clonotype was counted many times. The chain carries TRBV20-1 and TRBJ2-7; D unclear. From germline, CDR1 is DFQATT and CDR2 SNEGSKA (reference sequence). The CDR3 extends over 15 amino acids. V lost 1 base and J 5 bases, leaving 18 bases between the germline ends. The CDR3 nucleotides are TGCAGTGCTAGAGGTCCGGTCCTGCCCCCCCACGAGCAGTACTTC. This codes for CSARGPVLPPHEQYF.

This clonotype was counted ten times or more. The chain recombines TRBV7-8 with TRBJ1-5, with a weak D call TRBD1 (5 bases). The germline V and J ends were trimmed by 2 bases and 4 bases, with 18 bases remaining between them. The CDR3 contains 17 residues. Germline values: CDR1 SGHVS, CDR2 FQNEAQ. The chain's CDR3 is CASSLPRWGDGNQPQHF. The CDR3 DNA is TGTGCCAGCAGCTTACCCCGTTGGGGGGATGGGAATCAGCCCCAGCATTTT.

In this sample, this clonotype turned up many times. The CDR3 protein is CASRPILAGVTDTQYF. The CDR3 DNA reads TGTGCCAGCAGACCTATCCTAGCGGGAGTCACAGATACGCAGTATTTT. This chain joins TRBV7-9 and TRBJ2-3, with TRBD2 matching over 10 bases. J lost 2 bases, V lost 6 bases, and 8 bases had no gene match. The CDR3 contains 16 residues. The V gene's germline CDR1 is SEHNR and CDR2 FQNEAQ (reference sequence).

This clonotype was picked up many times. This sequence joins TRBV12-3 or TRBV12-4 and TRBJ2-7; 9 bases fit TRBD1. CDR3 size: 14 residues. Unmatched junction bases numbered 5, after V lost 5 bases and J lost 3 bases. For the CDR3, the DNA is TGTGCCAGCAGTCCCCGGACAGGGGTCTACGAGCAGTACTTC. This sequence encodes CASSPRTGVYEQYF.

The table lists this clonotype with many counts. The chain employs TRBV20-1 and TRBJ2-7, with D possibly being TRBD2 (5 bases). Germline V lookup: CDR1 DFQATT, CDR2 SNEGSKA (reference sequence). This CDR3 comprises 11 residues. CDR3 in amino acids: CGLFKRGEQYF. For the CDR3, the DNA is TGCGGACTGTTTAAACGGGGCGAGCAGTACTTC.

This clonotype was observed many times. The rearrangement links TRBV18 to TRBJ2-7; 9 positions agree with TRBD1. With 5 bases clipped from V and 5 bases from J, the junction kept 10 bases outside the gene matches. Germline V gene sequence: CDR1 KGHSH, CDR2 LQKENI. The CDR3 runs 15 residues. The CDR3 coding sequence is TGTGCCAGCTCAACCTTCGGGACAGGGAGTAACGAGCAGTACTTC. It is translated as CASSTFGTGSNEQYF.

This clonotype was observed many times. The V gene is TRBV27, the J gene TRBJ1-5; a possible D gene is TRBD1 (5 bases). V was clipped by 3 bases and J by 2 bases, with 8 bases between them. Germline CDR1 reads MNHEY; CDR2 reads SMNVEV (reference sequence). CDR3 length: 14 amino acids. The CDR3 nucleotides are TGTGCCAGCAGTTTCTCGGGGGGCAATCAGCCCCAGCATTTT. Protein product: CASSFSGGNQPQHF.

This clonotype was seen many times. At one end the junction does not follow the germline gene, possibly because of a read error. The chain combines TRBV12-3 or TRBV12-4 with TRBJ2-1; 11 nucleotides line up with TRBD2. The CDR3 loop spans 15 amino acids. CDR3 sequence (DNA): TGTGCCAGCAGATTAGCGGGAGGGTTTAGTAATGAGCAGTTCTTC. This encodes CASRLAGGFSNEQFF.

In its sample, this clonotype was seen many times. The genes are TRBV29-1 and TRBJ2-7, with D perhaps TRBD2 (6 bases). V gave up 7 bases and J gave up 2 bases, with 24 bases separating them. Germline V gives CDR1 SQVTM, CDR2 ANQGSEA. The CDR3 is made up of 16 amino acids. The CDR3 loop is CSARSFGGTPPYEQYF. The DNA for the CDR3 is TGCAGCGCCAGGAGTTTCGGCGGGACGCCTCCCTACGAGCAGTACTTC.

The table lists this clonotype with many counts. The chain carries TRBV4-3 and TRBJ2-2, with a possible D match to TRBD2 (5 bases). This CDR3 comprises 16 residues. Trimming stripped 0 bases from V and 2 bases from J, with 10 bases between. Germline V gene lookup returns CDR1 LGHNA and CDR2 YSLEER. CDR3 amino acids: CASSQDYSGNTGELFF. The DNA for the CDR3 is TGCGCCAGCAGCCAAGATTACAGCGGAAACACCGGGGAGCTGTTTTTT.

This clonotype was observed many times. This chain connects TRBV20-1 to TRBJ2-5; 12 bases are shared with TRBD1. This CDR3 is built from 15 residues. The J segment lost 0 bases and the V segment lost 5 bases, leaving 4 bases of the junction unmatched. Germline lookup yields CDR1 DFQATT and CDR2 SNEGSKA (reference sequence). The CDR3 protein is CSARDRGPYQETQYF. The DNA for the CDR3 is TGCAGTGCTCGGGACAGGGGGCCGTACCAAGAGACCCAGTACTTC.

This clonotype was observed many times. This chain joins TRBV27 and TRBJ2-5; no definite D call. The ends were cut back, 6 bases at V and 5 bases at J, with 28 bases in the middle. CDR1 and CDR2 from the germline V gene are MNHEY and SMNVEV (reference sequence). The CDR3 covers 18 residues. The CDR3 sequence is CASSLRSSALGSAETQYF. The CDR3 coding sequence is TGTGCCAGCAGCTTAAGGTCGTCAGCGTTAGGGTCCGCGGAGACCCAGTACTTC.

This clonotype was observed many times. The rearrangement joins TRBV6-2 or TRBV6-3 to TRBJ2-7; 8 nucleotides agree with TRBD1. The CDR3 contains 14 residues. Trimming cost V 2 bases and J 6 bases; bases outside gene matches: 6. Germline CDR1 reads MNHEY; CDR2 reads SVGEGT. Here the CDR3 reads CASSYTGGSAEQYF. As DNA, the CDR3 is TGTGCCAGCAGTTACACAGGGGGGTCCGCCGAGCAGTACTTC.

This clonotype was counted many times. The V call is TRBV9, the J call TRBJ2-7; D tentatively fits TRBD1 or TRBD2 (5 bases each). Trimming took off 4 bases at V and 2 bases at J, with 19 bases between the two ends. The germline CDR1 and CDR2 sequences are SGDLS and YYNGEE. This CDR3 spans 16 amino acids. The CDR3 region has the DNA TGTGCCAGCAGCACAGACGAGACAGACTATGCCTACGAGCAGTACTTC. Protein product: CASSTDETDYAYEQYF. Supplemented by reference TRBV9 and TRBJ2-7, the full variable domain reads DSGVTQTPKHLITATGQRVTLRCSPRSGDLSVYWYQQSLDQGLQFLIQYYNGEERAKGNILERFSAQQFPDLHSELNLSSLELGDSALYFCASSTDETDYAYEQYFGPGTRLTVT.

This clonotype has ten or more counts. The CDR3 sequence is CASSPQGASNQPQHF. CDR3 nucleotides: TGTGCCAGCTCACCACAGGGGGCTAGCAATCAGCCCCAGCATTTT. The chain is built from TRBV18 and TRBJ1-5; 7 nucleotides line up with TRBD1. The CDR3 length is 15 residues. Losses at the gene ends were 1 base for V and 0 bases for J; bases not matched to a gene: 0. Germline CDR1 KGHSH, CDR2 LQKENI.

This clonotype has at least ten counts. This chain connects TRBV5-1 to TRBJ2-6, with 10 bases that match TRBD1. Germline V gene data show CDR1 as SGHRS and CDR2 as YFSETQ. After removal of 3 bases from V and 1 base from J, the junction contained 10 bases not matched to a gene. The CDR3 covers 19 residues. CDR3 protein: CASSWEKGQGTSGANVLTF. CDR3 in DNA: TGCGCCAGCAGCTGGGAAAAGGGACAGGGGACATCTGGGGCCAACGTCCTGACTTTC. Full variable domain (remainder filled in from reference TRBV5-1 and TRBJ2-6): KAGVTQTPRYLIKTRGQQVTLSCSPISGHRSVSWYQQTPGQGLQFLFEYFSETQRNKGNFPGRFSGRQFSNSRSEMNVSTLELGDSALYLCASSWEKGQGTSGANVLTFGAGSRLTVL.

This clonotype came up many times. J is TRBJ2-4 and V is TRBV7-2; possibly TRBD1 or TRBD2 for D (7 bases each). Germline values: CDR1 SGHTA, CDR2 FQGNSA. Trimming took off 1 base at V and 4 bases at J, with 29 bases between the two ends. CDR3 length equals 21 residues. The CDR3 protein is CASSLEFGRIGGGGSKNIQYF. CDR3 bases: TGTGCCAGCAGCTTAGAATTCGGTCGGATCGGGGGAGGGGGCTCTAAAAACATTCAGTACTTC.

This clonotype was counted at least ten times. The chain combines TRBV7-4 with TRBJ2-5, with 9 positions matching TRBD1. With 5 bases clipped from V and 2 bases from J, the junction kept 18 bases outside the gene matches. Germline values: CDR1 SGHVT, CDR2 SQSDAQ. This CDR3 comprises 19 residues. The CDR3 here is CASSPPRWDRECCQETQYF. The CDR3 nucleotides are TGTGCCAGCAGCCCCCCTCGTTGGGACAGGGAGTGCTGTCAAGAGACCCAGTACTTC.

This clonotype was counted at least ten times. V usage is TRBV3-1 and J usage is TRBJ2-1, with D perhaps TRBD2 (6 bases). The V end lost 5 bases, the J end lost 0 bases, and 11 bases lay between the germline ends. The CDR3 is made up of 15 amino acids. Germline assignment: CDR1 LGHDT and CDR2 YNNKEL (reference sequence). As DNA, the CDR3 is TGTGCCAGCAGCGGCGGGGCTAGCTCCTACAATGAGCAGTTCTTC. It specifies CASSGGASSYNEQFF.

This clonotype was observed at least ten times. The chain carries TRBV20-1 and TRBJ1-5, with D possibly TRBD1 on 5 matching bases. The CDR3 has 16 residues. The germline V and J ends were trimmed by 3 bases and 3 bases, with 18 bases remaining between them. Germline CDR1 is DFQATT and CDR2 is SNEGSKA (reference sequence). The CDR3 here is CSASSVGTTPNQPQHF. For the CDR3, the DNA is TGCAGTGCTAGTTCGGTCGGGACTACACCCAATCAGCCCCAGCATTTT.

This clonotype has at least ten counts. The chain has TRBV5-1 and TRBJ1-6, with 10 bases that match TRBD1. The CDR3 has 16 amino acids. Germline V gene data show CDR1 as SGHRS and CDR2 as YFSETQ. V gave up 4 bases and J gave up 4 bases; unmatched junction bases: 5. The CDR3: CASSLDRGRYNSPLHF. The CDR3 DNA reads TGCGCCAGCAGCCTTGACAGGGGGCGATATAATTCACCCCTCCACTTT.

This clonotype was seen many times. The chain links TRBV12-3 or TRBV12-4 to TRBJ2-3; no firm D call. This CDR3 has 11 amino acids. Deletions cut 5 bases from V and 3 bases from J, with 3 bases between. CDR3 bases: TGTGCCAGCAGTAGTACAGATACGCAGTATTTT. Translating it yields CASSSTDTQYF.

This clonotype was counted ten times or more. The chain combines TRBV28 with TRBJ1-1, with D maybe TRBD1 (5 bases). From germline, CDR1 is MDHEN and CDR2 SYDVKM. CDR3 length: 14 residues. The V end was cut by 3 bases, the J end by 6 bases, with 14 bases between. CDR3 amino acids: CASSFGAGKSEAFF. CDR3 nucleotides: TGTGCCAGCAGTTTTGGGGCAGGGAAGTCTGAAGCTTTCTTT.

Comments on this clonotype: This sequence may be a read error, since a much larger clone differs from it by one base. The rearrangement joins TRBV3-1 to TRBJ2-1, with D perhaps matching TRBD1 or TRBD2 (5 bases each). This CDR3 has 14 amino acids. Trimming removed 4 bases from V and 12 bases from J, with 19 bases in between. Germline CDR1 reads LGHDT; CDR2 reads YNNKEL (reference sequence). For the CDR3, the DNA is TGTGCCAGCAGCCCACCAGGGACCGGCGATGCGCAGTTCTTC. The encoded protein is CASSPPGTGDAQFF.

This clonotype was seen at least ten times. The chain couples TRBV7-2 to TRBJ2-1, with TRBD2 identical over 14 bases. Germline CDR1 reads SGHTA; CDR2 reads FQGNSA. Trimming at V came to 5 bases and at J to 7 bases, leaving 13 bases not matched to a gene. CDR3 length: 18 residues. Here the CDR3 DNA reads TGTGCCAGCAGCCTGTCCGGGACTAGCGGGAGTTCACGGAATGAGCAGTTCTTC. Translated, it gives CASSLSGTSGSSRNEQFF.

This rearrangement joins TRBV4-3 to TRBJ1-4; D is unclear. The length of the CDR3 is 18 residues. The germline CDR1 and CDR2 sequences are LGHNA and YSLEER. V lost 0 bases and J 5 bases, leaving 19 bases between the germline ends. CDR3 coding DNA: TGCGCCAGCAGCCAAGATCTCGGAGGGTCGACCGACAATGAAAAACTGTTTTTT. Translating gives CASSQDLGGSTDNEKLFF.